The 3 T cell receptor beta chains listed next were all sequenced from one sample in a study of blood T cell repertoires in COVID-19. This table comes from immunoSEQ multiplex PCR, and its TCRdb copy is limited to in-frame clones, with some not included. The sample carries 250,000 or so clones, roughly 89% recorded once. Sequenced sample: PBMCs or T cells enriched from blood (not recorded which). All receptors come from a man in his forties or fifties who had recovered from COVID-19.

The chain uses TRBV28 and TRBJ2-5; 16 positions agree with TRBD2. CDR3 length: 16 amino acids. Trimming removed 7 bases from V and 13 bases from J; junction bases left unmatched: 15. The V gene's germline CDR1 is MDHEN and CDR2 SYDVKM. The CDR3 DNA reads TGTGCCAGCACTGGGCACGTCGGGACTAGCGGGAGGGGGATGTACTTC. Encoded protein: CASTGHVGTSGRGMYF.

The chain is built from TRBV6-6 and TRBJ1-2, with D tentatively TRBD1 (6 bases). Deletions cut 6 bases from V and 8 bases from J, with 16 bases between. The CDR3 spans 13 residues. In germline, CDR1 is MNHNY, CDR2 SVGAGI (reference sequence). The CDR3 bases are TGTGCCAGCAGAGAAACAGGGTCTATGGGCTACACCTTC. The encoded protein is CASRETGSMGYTF.

The chain employs TRBV4-3 and TRBJ2-3, with 10 bases aligning to TRBD2. The V segment lost 0 bases and the J segment 4 bases; nucleotides outside the gene matches: 13. The CDR3 runs 19 residues. Looked up from germline, CDR1 is LGHNA and CDR2 is YSLEER. The CDR3 DNA sequence: TGCGCCAGCAGCCAAGACAGTTACTCAGGACTAGCGGCGTCAGATACGCAGTATTTT. It translates to CASSQDSYSGLAASDTQYF.